Listed here are 16 T cell receptor beta chains from one sample, sequenced in a study of cytomegalovirus exposure and HLA in healthy donors. Researchers ran the PCR with 60 Vbeta and 13 Jbeta primers. The data were produced by immunoSEQ multiplex PCR, yet TCRdb's version contains in-frame clones alone and is incomplete. The data contain some 120,000 clones, about 74% of them singletons. The source material was PBMCs. These receptors were taken from a female donor in good health and CMV-seronegative.

This clone showed up just a few times. Other DNA sequences in the same sample also yield this CDR3. The chain links TRBV2 to TRBJ1-1, with TRBD1 identical over 7 bases. V was clipped by 4 bases and J by 1 base; unmatched bases: 0. The CDR3 has 13 amino acids. CDR1 is SNHLY and CDR2 is FYNNEI in the germline V gene. CDR3 nucleotides: TGTGCCAGCAGTGCAGGGGGGAACACTGAAGCTTTCTTT. Its protein product is CASSAGGNTEAFF. The full variable domain, with the rest looked up from reference TRBV2 and TRBJ1-1, is EPEVTQTPSHQVTQMGQEVILRCVPISNHLYFYWYRQILGQKVEFLVSFYNNEISEKSEIFDDQFSVERPDGSNFTLKIRSTKLEDSAMYFCASSAGGNTEAFFGQGTRLTVV.

This chain links TRBV7-2 with TRBJ2-1; 7 bases match TRBD1. Looked up from germline, CDR1 is SGHTA and CDR2 is FQGNSA. This CDR3 region has 15 residues. V shed 5 bases, J shed 1 base, and the junction held 5 bases outside the gene matches. CDR3 in amino acids: CASSPRTGSYNEQFF. The CDR3 DNA reads as TGTGCCAGCAGCCCTCGGACAGGTTCCTACAATGAGCAGTTCTTC.

This chain connects TRBV7-9 to TRBJ1-6; perhaps TRBD1 as D (5 bases). With 5 bases removed from V and 13 bases from J, the gap between germline ends came to 24 bases. Germline V CDR1 and CDR2: SEHNR, FQNEAQ (reference sequence). There are 16 residues in the CDR3. This CDR3 is CASSTTMGTGVLPLHF. The CDR3, as DNA: TGTGCCAGCAGCACAACGATGGGTACAGGAGTACTCCCCCTCCACTTT.

The genes are TRBV10-3 and TRBJ1-1; 7 bases agree with TRBD1. Trimming removed 2 bases from V and 3 bases from J; junction bases left unmatched: 9. CDR1 ENHRY and CDR2 SYGVKD come from the germline V gene. This CDR3 spans 16 amino acids. In DNA, the CDR3 is TGTGCCATCAGTGAGATCCGACAGGGTCTGGACACTGAAGCTTTCTTT. Amino acids: CAISEIRQGLDTEAFF.

The CDR3 spells CASSFGGDHGELFF. CDR3 in DNA: TGTGCCAGCAGCTTCGGCGGGGATCACGGGGAGCTGTTTTTT. The rearrangement links TRBV7-3 to TRBJ2-2, with D perhaps TRBD2 (6 bases). Per the germline V gene, CDR1 is SGHTA and CDR2 is FQGTGA. Trimming removed 3 bases from V and 7 bases from J, with 12 bases in between. The CDR3 runs to 14 residues.

The chain couples TRBV7-9 to TRBJ2-5; 7 bases line up with TRBD1. The CDR3 sequence is 14 residues long. Looked up from germline, CDR1 is SEHNR and CDR2 is FQNEAQ (reference sequence). The V segment lost 6 bases and the J segment 1 base; nucleotides outside the gene matches: 5. The CDR3 coding sequence is TGTGCCAGCAGACTGACAGGGCCCCAAGAGACCCAGTACTTC. It translates to CASRLTGPQETQYF. The entire variable domain, with the rest obtained from reference TRBV7-9 and TRBJ2-5, is as follows: DTGVSQNPRHKITKRGQNVTFRCDPISEHNRLYWYRQTLGQGPEFLTYFQNEAQLEKSRLLSDRFSAERPKGSFSTLEIQRTEQGDSAMYLCASRLTGPQETQYFGPGTRLLVL.

The chain joins TRBV4-3 to TRBJ1-2, with no clear D. The germline CDR1 and CDR2 sequences are LGHNA and YSLEER. The CDR3 loop spans 13 amino acids. The germline V and J ends were trimmed by 2 bases and 6 bases, with 10 bases remaining between them. The CDR3 DNA reads TGCGCCAGCAGCCAAAGACCGGGTGATGGCTACACCTTC. Translation gives CASSQRPGDGYTF.

The chain has TRBV2 and TRBJ1-6; possible D gene TRBD1, 5 bases. The length of the CDR3 is 12 residues. Germline V gene data show CDR1 as SNHLY and CDR2 as FYNNEI. The germline V and J ends were trimmed by 6 bases and 14 bases, with 14 bases remaining between them. DNA for the CDR3: TGTGCCAGCAGCCTGGGGCGCCCCACCCTCCACTTT. Amino acids: CASSLGRPTLHF.

The rearrangement uses TRBV2 and TRBJ2-1; no firm D call. There are 16 residues in the CDR3. Per the germline V gene, CDR1 is SNHLY and CDR2 is FYNNEI. The V end was cut by 10 bases, the J end by 0 bases, with 19 bases between. This CDR3 is CATPATGSSSYNEQFF. As DNA, the CDR3 is TGTGCCACCCCAGCGACCGGCTCAAGCTCCTACAATGAGCAGTTCTTC.

This rearrangement joins TRBV7-9 to TRBJ2-1; TRBD2 might be the D (5 bases). V lost 1 base and J lost 4, with 8 bases in between. This CDR3 comprises 14 residues. CDR1 SEHNR and CDR2 FQNEAQ come from the germline V gene (reference sequence). The CDR3 sequence is CASSLVRTYNEQFF. The CDR3 coding sequence is TGTGCCAGCAGCTTAGTACGGACTTACAATGAGCAGTTCTTC.

This clone was recorded a few times. The V and J genes are TRBV25-1 and TRBJ1-6; no reliable D call. V was clipped by 8 bases and J by 7 bases, with 12 bases between them. Germline assignment: CDR1 MGHDK and CDR2 SYGVNS. There are 13 residues in the CDR3. In nucleotides, the CDR3 is TGTGCCAGCGCCGGAGGTCGAAATTCACCCCTCCACTTT. This sequence encodes CASAGGRNSPLHF.

CDR3 bases: TGCGCCAGCAGTCCCCTTGGGGGACAGGGGCCGAAAGAGACCCAGTACTTC. This codes for CASSPLGGQGPKETQYF. The chain is built from TRBV5-1 and TRBJ2-5; 10 nucleotides match TRBD1. V shed 5 bases and J 3 bases; nucleotides not matched to a gene: 13. CDR3 length: 17 residues. Germline CDR1 is SGHRS and CDR2 is YFSETQ.

CDR3 DNA: TGTGCCAGTAGTAGCACAGGCACCGGGGAGCTGTTTTTT. Translation gives CASSSTGTGELFF. This chain joins TRBV19 and TRBJ2-2; D is perhaps TRBD1 (5 bases). This CDR3 is 13 amino acids long. Germline CDR1 reads LNHDA; CDR2 reads SQIVND (reference sequence). Trimming removed 4 bases from V and 4 bases from J, with 7 bases in between.

The chain carries TRBV10-1 and TRBJ1-2; no clear D gene. Trimming pared 11 bases from V and 4 bases from J, leaving 14 bases between. The CDR3 is 12 amino acids. Germline CDR1 is WNHNN and CDR2 is SYGVQD (reference sequence). The chain's CDR3 is CAPRRRLYGYTF. The CDR3 DNA follows: TGCGCCCCCCGGAGGAGGCTCTATGGCTACACCTTC.

J is TRBJ2-7 and V is TRBV6-4; TRBD2 agrees at 10 bases. The CDR3 extends over 13 amino acids. CDR1 and CDR2 (germline): MRHNA, SNTAGT. V lost 8 bases to trimming and J lost 0 bases; unmatched junction nucleotides: 1. CDR3 loop: CASLAGVSYEQYF. The CDR3 DNA reads TGTGCCAGCCTAGCGGGGGTCTCCTACGAGCAGTACTTC.

V is TRBV7-9 and J is TRBJ1-1; D is possibly TRBD1 (5 bases). From germline, CDR1 is SEHNR and CDR2 FQNEAQ (reference sequence). The V end was cut by 4 bases, the J end by 7 bases, with 10 bases between. CDR3 length: 12 residues. DNA for the CDR3: TGTGCCAGCAGCTCGACAGTCGATGAAGCTTTCTTT. Its translation: CASSSTVDEAFF.